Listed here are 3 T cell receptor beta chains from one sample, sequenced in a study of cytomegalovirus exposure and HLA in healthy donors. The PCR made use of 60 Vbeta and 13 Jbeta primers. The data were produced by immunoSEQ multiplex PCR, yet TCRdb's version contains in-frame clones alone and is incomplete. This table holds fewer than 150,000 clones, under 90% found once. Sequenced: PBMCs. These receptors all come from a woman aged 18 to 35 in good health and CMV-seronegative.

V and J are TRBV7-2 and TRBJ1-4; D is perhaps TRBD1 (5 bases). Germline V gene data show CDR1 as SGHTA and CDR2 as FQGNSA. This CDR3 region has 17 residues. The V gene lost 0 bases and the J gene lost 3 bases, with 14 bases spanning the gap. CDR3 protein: CASSLAPGGAANEKLFF. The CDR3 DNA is TGTGCCAGCAGCTTAGCCCCCGGGGGAGCGGCTAATGAAAAACTGTTTTTT.

CDR3 DNA sequence: TGTGCCTGGAGTCCCTTCGGGACACTTCATTCACCCCTCCACTTT. It specifies CAWSPFGTLHSPLHF. The rearrangement joins TRBV30 to TRBJ1-6; D may be TRBD1 (6 bases). Looked up from germline, CDR1 is GTSNPN and CDR2 is SVGIG (reference sequence). CDR3 size: 15 residues. V lost 2 bases, J lost 8 bases, and 16 bases lay in between.

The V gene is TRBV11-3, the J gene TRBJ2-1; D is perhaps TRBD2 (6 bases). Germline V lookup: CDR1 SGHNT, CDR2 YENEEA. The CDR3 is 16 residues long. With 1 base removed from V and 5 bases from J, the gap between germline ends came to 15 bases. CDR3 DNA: TGTGCCAGCAGCTTAGTTCTCCGGGACTCTAACAATGAGCAGTTCTTC. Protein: CASSLVLRDSNNEQFF.